This T cell receptor (beta chain) was observed in a study of blood T cell repertoires in COVID-19. Across the study: Sources were T cells, B-cell-depleted T cells, or PBMCs; the material itself was cDNA or gDNA.

Clinical history as reported by participants underpinned cohort assignment. CDR1 SGHNT and CDR2 YYREEE come from the germline V gene (reference sequence). The CDR3 length is 15 residues. V shed 0 bases and J shed 0 bases, with 9 bases lying between them. Per the original methods: Using reference gene primer amplification, nucleated cell counts were estimated. Libraries were prepared by immunoSEQ multiplex PCR; TCRdb keeps only in-frame clonotypes and omits some of them. The DNA gave D and trimming, while V, J and clone size come from that table. The sample lists 150,000 to 250,000 clones, roughly 90% occurring once.

The source material was PBMCs or T cells enriched from blood (not recorded which). The chain couples TRBV5-4 to TRBJ1-1; D is unresolved. The receptor was derived from a woman aged 25 to 39 who had recovered from COVID-19. CDR3 coding DNA: TGTGCCAGCAGCTTGGACCGCGGGATGAACACTGAAGCTTTCTTT. Translating it yields CASSLDRGMNTEAFF.